This TCR beta chain is from a study of cytomegalovirus exposure and HLA in healthy donors. The table came from immunoSEQ multiplex PCR; TCRdb's copy has only in-frame clones and leaves some out. In the table there are about 70,000 clones, approximately 93% of which are singletons. The germline CDR1 and CDR2 sequences are MNHEY and SVGAGI. The J segment lost 7 bases and the V segment lost 3 bases, leaving 7 bases of the junction unmatched. The CDR3 extends over 14 amino acids. The gene calls are TRBV6-5 and TRBJ2-3; 7 positions match TRBD1. The sample taken for sequencing was PBMCs. This clonotype was obtained from a man younger than 30 in good health and CMV-seropositive. The CDR3 DNA sequence: TGTGCCAGCAGTTATTCGGGACAGTACAATACGCAGTATTTT. The encoded protein is CASSYSGQYNTQYF.